Each of the 18 T cell receptor beta chains below was sequenced from the same sample in a study of OX40 agonist ivuxolimab in advanced cancers. Preparation of the library involved the immunoSEQ multiplex PCR assay. As stored in TCRdb, this immuneACCESS dataset retains in-frame rearrangements with V and J assigned. A fraction of the clones does not appear; measured against another copy, unresolved V genes explain less than half of the discrepancy, and the remainder lacks a known reason. The sample has about 18,000 clones on record, around 70% of them singletons. The ten largest clones capture 16% of the sample. Sequenced material: CD4+ or CD8+ T cells sorted from blood, taken in a trial of the OX40 agonist ivuxolimab. These receptors were obtained from an adult with an advanced solid tumor such as melanoma, head and neck, liver or kidney cancer.

V and J are TRBV19 and TRBJ2-3; D possibly corresponds to TRBD1 (5 bases). This CDR3 has 15 residues. In germline, CDR1 is LNHDA, CDR2 SQIVND (reference sequence). Deletions cut 5 bases from V and 3 bases from J, with 15 bases between. The CDR3 DNA sequence: TGTGCCAGTAGTTATTCCTCTTCAGGGACAGATACGCAGTATTTT. Translation gives CASSYSSSGTDTQYF.

This chain's CDR3 is CAWSGDGYYEQYF. The CDR3 DNA reads TGTGCCTGGAGTGGGGACGGATACTACGAGCAGTACTTC. V usage is TRBV30 and J usage is TRBJ2-7; tentatively, D is TRBD1 or TRBD2 (5 bases each). The CDR3 length is 13 residues. V was cut by 1 base and J by 3 bases, with 10 bases left in between. Germline loops: CDR1 GTSNPN, CDR2 SVGIG (reference sequence).

The chain carries TRBV6-6 and TRBJ1-1; D possibly corresponds to TRBD1 (5 bases). The CDR3 covers 14 residues. The V and J ends lost 6 bases and 1 base respectively, with 12 bases between them. Germline assignment: CDR1 MNHNY and CDR2 SVGAGI (reference sequence). Written as DNA, the CDR3 is TGTGCCAGCAGCCCCGGGGGTCCGAACACTGAAGCTTTCTTT. This codes for CASSPGGPNTEAFF.

This clone came up once. The gene calls are TRBV13 and TRBJ2-7; possibly TRBD1 for D (6 bases). The V gene's germline CDR1 is PRHDT and CDR2 FYEKMQ (reference sequence). With 4 bases removed from V and 0 bases from J, the gap between germline ends came to 10 bases. This CDR3 region has 14 residues. CDR3 sequence reads: CASSSGTRSYEQYF. The CDR3 DNA sequence: TGTGCCAGCAGCTCCGGGACACGCTCCTACGAGCAGTACTTC.

The chain couples TRBV14 to TRBJ2-1; 7 bases agree with TRBD1. Germline CDR1 is SGHDN and CDR2 is FVKESK. The V and J ends lost 1 base and 3 bases, in that order; junction bases with no gene match: 3. The CDR3 length is 15 residues. The CDR3 coding sequence is TGTGCCAGCAGCCAAGTACAGGGGCTCTACAATGAGCAGTTCTTC. This gives the protein CASSQVQGLYNEQFF.

The chain uses TRBV6-5 and TRBJ2-3; D is possibly TRBD2 (5 bases). V was shortened by 2 bases and J by 1 base, with 13 bases between the two germline ends. The CDR3 contains 16 residues. Germline V gene lookup returns CDR1 MNHEY and CDR2 SVGAGI. CDR3 sequence (DNA): TGTGCCAGCAGTTACGTAGCGTTTCGGGGCACAGATACGCAGTATTTT. It yields the protein CASSYVAFRGTDTQYF.

The chain is built from TRBV28 and TRBJ1-1; 9 bases line up with TRBD1. Unmatched junction bases numbered 5, after V lost 6 bases and J lost 3 bases. Germline lookup yields CDR1 MDHEN and CDR2 SYDVKM. This CDR3 region has 14 residues. The DNA of the CDR3 is TGTGCCAGCAGCCTACAGGGGGCATACACTGAAGCTTTCTTT. Its protein is CASSLQGAYTEAFF.

This clone was found once. The J gene is TRBJ2-7, the V gene TRBV7-7, with 13 bases that match TRBD2. V gave up 5 bases and J gave up 7 bases; unmatched junction bases: 2. CDR1 is SSHAT and CDR2 is FNYEAQ in the germline V gene (reference sequence). There are 13 residues in the CDR3. This CDR3 reads CASSLTSGREQYF. The CDR3 nucleotides are TGTGCCAGCAGCCTGACTAGCGGGAGGGAGCAGTACTTC. Filled out from reference TRBV7-7 and TRBJ2-7, the complete variable domain reads GAGVSQSPRYKVTKRGQDVTLRCDPISSHATLYWYQQALGQGPEFLTYFNYEAQPDKSGLPSDRFSAERPEGSISTLTIQRTEQRDSAMYRCASSLTSGREQYFGPGTRLTVT.

This chain links TRBV11-2 with TRBJ2-7; D remains unclear. The CDR3 runs 16 residues. The V and J ends lost 0 bases and 6 bases respectively, with 18 bases between them. Per germline, CDR1 SGHAT and CDR2 FQNNGV. This CDR3 is CASSLEGSGRLSEQYF. CDR3 sequence (DNA): TGTGCCAGCAGCTTAGAAGGTAGTGGCAGGTTGAGCGAGCAGTACTTC.

The gene calls are TRBV9 and TRBJ2-7; D could derive from TRBD1 or TRBD2 (5 bases each). CDR3 length: 15 amino acids. Between the trimmed V and J ends, which lost 0 bases and 5 bases, there was a span of 15 bases. Germline V gene lookup returns CDR1 SGDLS and CDR2 YYNGEE. The CDR3 sequence: CASSVVGEGRDEQYF. As DNA, the CDR3 is TGTGCCAGCAGCGTAGTGGGGGAAGGGCGCGACGAGCAGTACTTC. The complete variable domain, with remaining parts taken from reference TRBV9 and TRBJ2-7, reads DSGVTQTPKHLITATGQRVTLRCSPRSGDLSVYWYQQSLDQGLQFLIQYYNGEERAKGNILERFSAQQFPDLHSELNLSSLELGDSALYFCASSVVGEGRDEQYFGPGTRLTVT.

The chain joins TRBV27 to TRBJ1-1, with D possibly matching TRBD1 (5 bases). Trimming shortened V by 6 bases and J by 4 bases, and 18 bases separated the two germline ends. CDR3 length: 15 amino acids. From germline, CDR1 is MNHEY and CDR2 SMNVEV (reference sequence). CDR3 sequence: CASSLTLGGGTEAFF. The CDR3 bases are TGTGCCAGCAGCCTCACGTTGGGGGGGGGCACTGAAGCTTTCTTT.

The chain combines TRBV19 with TRBJ2-1, with D possibly matching TRBD1 (6 bases). This CDR3 spans 13 amino acids. The ends were cut back, 7 bases at V and 4 bases at J, with 11 bases in the middle. Germline V CDR1 and CDR2: LNHDA, SQIVND (reference sequence). CDR3 protein: CASMTGTYNEQFF. CDR3 nucleotides: TGTGCCAGTATGACCGGGACATACAATGAGCAGTTCTTC.

The gene calls are TRBV28 and TRBJ2-1; maybe TRBD2 (6 bases). Trimming stripped 6 bases from V and 4 bases from J, with 7 bases between. The CDR3 has 12 residues. Germline V gene lookup returns CDR1 MDHEN and CDR2 SYDVKM. CDR3 nucleotide sequence: TGTGCCAGCAGCGGGAGTTACAATGAGCAGTTCTTC. It encodes CASSGSYNEQFF.

This chain joins TRBV28 and TRBJ1-1; no clear D gene. Trimming removed 5 bases at V and 4 bases at J, with 17 bases between. CDR3 length: 15 residues. From germline, CDR1 is MDHEN and CDR2 SYDVKM. CDR3 sequence reads: CASSPLSAPGTEAFF. Here the CDR3 DNA reads TGTGCCAGCAGTCCCCTGTCGGCCCCGGGCACTGAAGCTTTCTTT.

The V call is TRBV28, the J call TRBJ1-1, with 11 bases identical to TRBD1. Germline V gene data show CDR1 as MDHEN and CDR2 as SYDVKM. This CDR3 contains 14 residues. Trimming at V came to 6 bases and at J to 7 bases, leaving 7 bases not matched to a gene. CDR3 in amino acids: CASSRTGGFGEAFF. The CDR3 region has the DNA TGTGCCAGCAGCCGGACAGGGGGCTTCGGTGAAGCTTTCTTT.

This rearrangement joins TRBV27 to TRBJ2-4; 7 bases match TRBD1. This CDR3 comprises 14 residues. V lost 8 bases and J lost 7; bases outside the gene matches: 11. Per the germline V gene, CDR1 is MNHEY and CDR2 is SMNVEV (reference sequence). CDR3 residues: CASGGQDKGNIQYF. CDR3 sequence (DNA): TGTGCCAGCGGCGGACAGGACAAAGGGAACATTCAGTACTTC.

The V gene is TRBV28, the J gene TRBJ2-7, with TRBD2 matching 10 bases. Germline CDR1 and CDR2: MDHEN and SYDVKM. J lost 5 bases, V lost 5 bases, and 24 bases had no gene match. This CDR3 is built from 20 residues. This CDR3 reads CASSLERPGLAPPGRDEQYF. The CDR3 DNA reads as TGTGCCAGCAGTCTTGAAAGACCGGGACTAGCGCCTCCGGGGCGAGACGAGCAGTACTTC.

V and J are TRBV27 and TRBJ1-1; 10 bases map to TRBD1. The germline V gene encodes CDR1 MNHEY and CDR2 SMNVEV (reference sequence). The CDR3 contains 15 residues. V gave up 0 bases and J gave up 3 bases; unmatched junction bases: 1. The CDR3 nucleotides read TGTGCCAGCAGTTTATCGGGACAGGGGTACACTGAAGCTTTCTTT. It translates to CASSLSGQGYTEAFF.